This T cell receptor (beta chain) was documented in a study of T cells in Graves' hyperthyroidism and ophthalmopathy. Across the study: Sampling of peripheral blood happened at initial diagnosis, prior to any treatment.

This clonotype has just a few counts. On the basis of clinical symptoms, serum thyroxine and TRAb, thyroid ultrasound and orbital computed tomography, diagnoses were made. The V and J ends lost 3 bases and 8 bases respectively, with 13 bases between them. The CDR3 loop spans 13 amino acids. Per germline, CDR1 SNHLY and CDR2 FYNNEI. Amplification of TCR beta CDR3 regions was performed using RNA transcripts as template. First-round RT-PCR with HTBI primers amplified the TCR CDR3 region. A single record per CDR3 protein comes from TCRdb applying MiXCR to the multiplex PCR reads. The data show 300,000 to 350,000 distinct CDR3 sequences, around a sixth seen once.

The source material was blood. The origin of this receptor is a woman between 50 and 59 years old with Graves' hyperthyroidism. V gene TRBV2 combines with J gene TRBJ1-2; possible D gene TRBD1, 6 bases. Here the CDR3 DNA reads TGTGCCAGCAGTGAGGATGCAGGGGTCGGCTACACCTTC. This encodes CASSEDAGVGYTF.